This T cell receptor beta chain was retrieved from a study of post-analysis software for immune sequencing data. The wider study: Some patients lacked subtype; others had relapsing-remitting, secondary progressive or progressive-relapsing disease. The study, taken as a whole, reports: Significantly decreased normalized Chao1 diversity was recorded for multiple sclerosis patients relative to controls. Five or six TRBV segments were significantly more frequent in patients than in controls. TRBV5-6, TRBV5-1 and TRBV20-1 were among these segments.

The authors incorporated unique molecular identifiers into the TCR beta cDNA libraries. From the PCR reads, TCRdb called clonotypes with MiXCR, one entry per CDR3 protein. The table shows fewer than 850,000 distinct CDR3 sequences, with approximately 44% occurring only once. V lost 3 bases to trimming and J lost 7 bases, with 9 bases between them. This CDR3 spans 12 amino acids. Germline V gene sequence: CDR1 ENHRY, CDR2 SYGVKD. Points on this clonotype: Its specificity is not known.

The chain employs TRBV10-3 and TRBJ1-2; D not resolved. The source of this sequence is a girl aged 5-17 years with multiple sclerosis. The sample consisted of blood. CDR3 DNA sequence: TGTGCCATCAGTGACGGCATGGTTGGCTACACCTTC. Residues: CAISDGMVGYTF.